Sequencing of this T cell receptor beta chain was carried out in a study of T cell clones after liver transplantation. Some clones are missing from TCRdb's copy, which holds only in-frame ones; the method was immunoSEQ multiplex PCR. The sample consists of about 74,000 clones, over 70% of them appearing once. Losses at the gene ends were 3 bases for V and 6 bases for J; bases not matched to a gene: 6. Germline V CDR1 and CDR2: LNHNV, YYDKDF (reference sequence). This CDR3 has 15 amino acids. The sample here was CD4+ T cells from blood, taken before liver transplant. The chain is built from TRBV15 and TRBJ2-1; 9 bases line up with TRBD1. This sequence originates from a human donor who received a liver transplant. CDR3 bases: TGTGCCACCAGCAGGTCGGGACAGGGCTTCAATGAGCAGTTCTTC. Its protein product is CATSRSGQGFNEQFF.